A selection of T cell receptor beta chains follows, all from one sample in a study of beta chain features in type 1 diabetes. Profiling relied on immunoSEQ multiplex PCR, and the TCRdb table lists in-frame clones only, not all of them. The profile covers under 900,000 clones, with 17% appearing a single time and 0.02% to 0.025% taken by the ten largest. Input material: naive CD4+ T cells from blood. Receptors originate from a woman in her late teens or twenties in good health. CDR3s include the opening cysteine and the closing phenylalanine or tryptophan. Each record gives: V gene, J gene, CDR3 protein.

TRBV15	TRBJ2-3	CATSWTGLAGGRVTDTQYF
TRBV7-3	TRBJ2-2	CASRPAGVKTGELFF
TRBV5-1	TRBJ1-5	CASSEGQGNQPQHF
TRBV5-4	TRBJ2-7	CASSWDSYEQYF
TRBV29-1	TRBJ2-5	CSVEGIGTGGFEVETQYF
TRBV28	TRBJ2-2	CASSFAGGPGTGELFF
TRBV15	TRBJ2-3	CATSVMVGGADTQYF
TRBV7-2	TRBJ2-5	CASSLIIAGGGETQYF
TRBV7-2	TRBJ2-7	CASSLVSGGRSYEQYF
TRBV11-2	TRBJ2-3	CASSVLKAPDTQYF
TRBV28	TRBJ2-7	CASSTGYEQYF
TRBV7-9	TRBJ2-6	CASSKDDQWRFAGANVLTF
TRBV10-3	TRBJ1-2	CAISEYRETRYGYTF
TRBV19	TRBJ1-5	CASSTVGTGDQPQHF
TRBV18	TRBJ1-1	CASSPTANTEAFF
TRBV7-9	TRBJ2-2	CASSSAARQGAAGELFF
TRBV2	TRBJ2-1	CASRRDGTSGSNEQFF
TRBV6-5	TRBJ2-7	CASKVGLGTYEQYF
TRBV28	TRBJ1-2	CASTGIYGYTF
TRBV18	TRBJ2-2	CASSPGPLSGELFF
TRBV7-3	TRBJ2-5	CASSSGGAETQYF
TRBV2	TRBJ2-6	CASTDFGRALGANVLTF
TRBV7-2	TRBJ2-1	CASSLNRMASYNEQFF
TRBV7-2	TRBJ1-2	CASSLAPGQTNYGYTF